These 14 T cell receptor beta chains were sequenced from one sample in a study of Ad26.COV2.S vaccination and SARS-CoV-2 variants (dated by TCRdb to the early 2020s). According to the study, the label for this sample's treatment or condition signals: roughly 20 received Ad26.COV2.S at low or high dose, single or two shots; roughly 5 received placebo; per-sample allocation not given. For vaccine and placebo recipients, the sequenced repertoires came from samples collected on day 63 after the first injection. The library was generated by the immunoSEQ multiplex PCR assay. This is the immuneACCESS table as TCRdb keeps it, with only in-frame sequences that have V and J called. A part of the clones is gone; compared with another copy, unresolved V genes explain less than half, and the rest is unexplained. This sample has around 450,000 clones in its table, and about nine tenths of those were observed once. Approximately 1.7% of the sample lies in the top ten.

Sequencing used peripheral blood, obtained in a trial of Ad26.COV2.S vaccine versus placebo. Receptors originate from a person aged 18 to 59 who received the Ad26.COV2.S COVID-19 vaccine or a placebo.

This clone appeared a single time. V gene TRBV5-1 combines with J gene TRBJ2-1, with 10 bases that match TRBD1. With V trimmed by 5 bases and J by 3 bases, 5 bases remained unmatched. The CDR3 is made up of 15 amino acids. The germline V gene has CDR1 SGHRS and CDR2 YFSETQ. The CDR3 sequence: CASRTRDRGYNEQFF. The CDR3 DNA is TGCGCCAGCAGGACCCGGGACAGGGGCTACAATGAGCAGTTCTTC.

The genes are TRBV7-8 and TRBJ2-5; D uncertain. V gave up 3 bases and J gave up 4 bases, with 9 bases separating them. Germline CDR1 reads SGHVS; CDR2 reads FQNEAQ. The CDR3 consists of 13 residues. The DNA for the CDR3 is TGTGCCAGCAGCTTCATTTTTTCAGAGACCCAGTACTTC. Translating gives CASSFIFSETQYF.

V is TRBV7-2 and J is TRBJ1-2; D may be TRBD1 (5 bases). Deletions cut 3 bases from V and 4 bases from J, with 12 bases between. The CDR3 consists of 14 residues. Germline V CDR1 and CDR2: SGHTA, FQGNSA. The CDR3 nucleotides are TGTGCCAGCAGCTTGATGGGGCCCCTCTATGGCTACACCTTC. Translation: CASSLMGPLYGYTF.

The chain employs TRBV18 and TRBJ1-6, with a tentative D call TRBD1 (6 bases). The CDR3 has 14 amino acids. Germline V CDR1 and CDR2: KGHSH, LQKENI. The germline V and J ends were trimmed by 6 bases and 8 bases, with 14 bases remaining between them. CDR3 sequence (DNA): TGTGCCAGCTCGCCCGGGACAACGGATTCACCCCTCCACTTT. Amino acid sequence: CASSPGTTDSPLHF.

The CDR3 loop is CASRRTEPYNEQFF. In DNA, the CDR3 is TGCGCCAGCCGACGGACGGAGCCATACAATGAGCAGTTCTTC. The chain uses TRBV4-1 and TRBJ2-1; no firm D call. CDR1 is MGHRA, CDR2 YSYEKL, per germline. The CDR3 runs to 14 residues. The germline V and J ends were trimmed by 8 bases and 4 bases, with 15 bases remaining between them.

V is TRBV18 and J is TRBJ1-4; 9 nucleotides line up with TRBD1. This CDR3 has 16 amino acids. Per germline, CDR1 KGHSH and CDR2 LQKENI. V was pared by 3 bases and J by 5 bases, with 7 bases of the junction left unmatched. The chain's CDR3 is CASSPKTGTGNEKLFF. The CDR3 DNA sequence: TGTGCCAGCTCACCTAAAACCGGGACAGGGAATGAAAAACTGTTTTTT. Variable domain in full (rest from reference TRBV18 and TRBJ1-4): NAGVMQNPRHLVRRRGQEARLRCSPMKGHSHVYWYRQLPEEGLKFMVYLQKENIIDESGMPKERFSAEFPKEGPSILRIQQVVRGDSAAYFCASSPKTGTGNEKLFFGSGTQLSVL.

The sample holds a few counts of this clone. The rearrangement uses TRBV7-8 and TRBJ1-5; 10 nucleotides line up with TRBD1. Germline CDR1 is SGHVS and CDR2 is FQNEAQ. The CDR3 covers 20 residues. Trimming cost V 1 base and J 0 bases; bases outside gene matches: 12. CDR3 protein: CASSLGSPGQGLYSNQPQHF. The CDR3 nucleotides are TGTGCCAGCAGCTTAGGAAGTCCGGGACAGGGGTTGTATAGCAATCAGCCCCAGCATTTT.

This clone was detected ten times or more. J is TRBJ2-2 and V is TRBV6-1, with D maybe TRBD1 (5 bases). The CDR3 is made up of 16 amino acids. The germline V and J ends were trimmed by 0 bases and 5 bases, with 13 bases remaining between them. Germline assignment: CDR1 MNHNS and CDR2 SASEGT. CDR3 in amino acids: CASSEAQGDGTGELFF. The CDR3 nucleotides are TGTGCCAGCAGTGAAGCGCAGGGCGATGGGACCGGGGAGCTGTTTTTT.

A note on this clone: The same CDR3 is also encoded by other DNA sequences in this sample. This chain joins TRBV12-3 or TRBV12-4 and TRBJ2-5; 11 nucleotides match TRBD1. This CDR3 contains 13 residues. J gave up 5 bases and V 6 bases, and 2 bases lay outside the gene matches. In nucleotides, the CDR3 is TGTGCCAGCAGCCGGGACAGGGGGGAGACCCAGTACTTC. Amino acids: CASSRDRGETQYF.

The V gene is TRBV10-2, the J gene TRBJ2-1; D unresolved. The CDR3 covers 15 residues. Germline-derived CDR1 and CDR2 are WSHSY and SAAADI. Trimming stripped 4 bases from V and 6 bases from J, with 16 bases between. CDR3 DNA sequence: TGCGCCAGCAGTGTCTTAGGGAAGTCAGGCAATGAGCAGTTCTTC. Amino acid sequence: CASSVLGKSGNEQFF.

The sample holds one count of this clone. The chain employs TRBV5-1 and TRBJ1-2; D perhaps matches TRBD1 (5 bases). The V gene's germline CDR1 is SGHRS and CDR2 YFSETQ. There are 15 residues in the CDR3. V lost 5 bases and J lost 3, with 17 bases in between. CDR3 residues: CASRPPAAGDYGYTF. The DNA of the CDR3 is TGCGCCAGCAGGCCTCCGGCTGCGGGGGACTATGGCTACACCTTC.

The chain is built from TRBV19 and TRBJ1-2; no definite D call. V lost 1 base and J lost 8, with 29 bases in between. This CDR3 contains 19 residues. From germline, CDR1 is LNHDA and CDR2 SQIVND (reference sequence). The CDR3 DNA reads TGTGCCAGTAGTATAGGGCTGACGGATACTATGTTCTTCACTAGGGGCTACACCTTC. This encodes CASSIGLTDTMFFTRGYTF.

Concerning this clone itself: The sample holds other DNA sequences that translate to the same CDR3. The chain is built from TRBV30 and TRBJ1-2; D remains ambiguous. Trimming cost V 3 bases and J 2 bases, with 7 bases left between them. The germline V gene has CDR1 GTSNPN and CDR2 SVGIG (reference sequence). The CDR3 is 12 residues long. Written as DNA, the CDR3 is TGTGCCTGGAGCGGACGAAACTATGGCTACACCTTC. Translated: CAWSGRNYGYTF.

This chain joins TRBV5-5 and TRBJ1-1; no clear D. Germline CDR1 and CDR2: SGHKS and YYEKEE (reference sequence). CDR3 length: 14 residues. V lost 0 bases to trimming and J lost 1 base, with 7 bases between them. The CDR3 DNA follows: TGTGCCAGCAGCTTGGCGGTACCGAACACTGAAGCTTTCTTT. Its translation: CASSLAVPNTEAFF.